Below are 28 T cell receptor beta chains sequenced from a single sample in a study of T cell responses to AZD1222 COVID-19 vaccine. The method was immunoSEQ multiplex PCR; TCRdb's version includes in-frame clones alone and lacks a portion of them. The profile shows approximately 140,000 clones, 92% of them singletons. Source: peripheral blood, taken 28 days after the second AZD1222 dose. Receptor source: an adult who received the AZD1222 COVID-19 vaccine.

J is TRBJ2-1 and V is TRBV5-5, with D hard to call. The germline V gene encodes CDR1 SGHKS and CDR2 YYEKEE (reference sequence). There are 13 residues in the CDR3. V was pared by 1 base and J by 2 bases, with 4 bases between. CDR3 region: CASSLTPYNEQFF. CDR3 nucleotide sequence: TGTGCCAGCAGCTTGACACCCTACAATGAGCAGTTCTTC. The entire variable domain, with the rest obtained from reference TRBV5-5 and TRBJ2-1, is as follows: DAGVTQSPTHLIKTRGQQVTLRCSPISGHKSVSWYQQVLGQGPQFIFQYYEKEERGRGNFPDRFSARQFPNYSSELNVNALLLGDSALYLCASSLTPYNEQFFGPGTRLTVL.

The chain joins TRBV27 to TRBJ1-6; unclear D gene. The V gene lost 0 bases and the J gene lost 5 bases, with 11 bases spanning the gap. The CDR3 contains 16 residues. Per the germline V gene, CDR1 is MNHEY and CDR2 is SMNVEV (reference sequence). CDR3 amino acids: CASSLSVGRNNSPLHF. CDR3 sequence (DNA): TGTGCCAGCAGTTTATCGGTCGGGCGAAATAATTCACCCCTCCACTTT.

Written as DNA, the CDR3 is TGTGCCATCAGGACTAGAGGTTCCGCTGGAAACACCATATATTTT. Its translation: CAIRTRGSAGNTIYF. The genes are TRBV10-3 and TRBJ1-3; D gene unclear. From germline, CDR1 is ENHRY and CDR2 SYGVKD. CDR3 length: 15 residues. Trimming cost V 6 bases and J 2 bases, with 14 bases left between them.

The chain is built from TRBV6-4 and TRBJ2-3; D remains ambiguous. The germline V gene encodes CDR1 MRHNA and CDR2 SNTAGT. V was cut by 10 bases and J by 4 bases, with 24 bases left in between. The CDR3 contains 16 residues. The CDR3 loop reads CATSRQVGFPPDTQYF. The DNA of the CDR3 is TGTGCCACCTCACGGCAAGTGGGATTTCCCCCAGATACGCAGTATTTT.

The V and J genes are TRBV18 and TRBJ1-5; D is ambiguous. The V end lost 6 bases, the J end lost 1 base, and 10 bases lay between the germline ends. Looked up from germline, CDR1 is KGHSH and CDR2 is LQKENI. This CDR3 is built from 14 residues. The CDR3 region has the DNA TGTGCCAGCTCTGGAGGCAGGAGCAATCAGCCCCAGCATTTT. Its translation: CASSGGRSNQPQHF.

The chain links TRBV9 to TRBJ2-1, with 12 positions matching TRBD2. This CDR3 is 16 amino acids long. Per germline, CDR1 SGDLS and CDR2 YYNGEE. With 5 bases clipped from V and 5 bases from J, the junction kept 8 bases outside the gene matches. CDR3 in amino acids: CASRPPGLAGNNEQFF. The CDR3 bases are TGTGCCAGCAGGCCCCCGGGACTAGCGGGTAACAATGAGCAGTTCTTC.

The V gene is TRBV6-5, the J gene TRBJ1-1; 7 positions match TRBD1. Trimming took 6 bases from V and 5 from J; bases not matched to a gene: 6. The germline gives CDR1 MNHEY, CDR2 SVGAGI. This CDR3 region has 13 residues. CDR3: CASRTGMGTEAFF. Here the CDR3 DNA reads TGTGCCAGCAGGACAGGGATGGGAACTGAAGCTTTCTTT.

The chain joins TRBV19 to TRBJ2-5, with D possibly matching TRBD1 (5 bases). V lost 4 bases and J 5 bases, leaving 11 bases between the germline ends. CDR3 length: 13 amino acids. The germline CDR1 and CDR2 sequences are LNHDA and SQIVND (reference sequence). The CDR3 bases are TGTGCCAGTAGTAAGGGGTCGTCGGAGACCCAGTACTTC. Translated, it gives CASSKGSSETQYF.

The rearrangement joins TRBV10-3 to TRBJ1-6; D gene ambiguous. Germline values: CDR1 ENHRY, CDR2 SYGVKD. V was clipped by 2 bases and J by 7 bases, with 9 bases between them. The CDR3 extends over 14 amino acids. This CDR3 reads CAISENSSNSPLHF. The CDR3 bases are TGTGCCATCAGTGAGAACAGCTCGAATTCACCCCTCCACTTT.

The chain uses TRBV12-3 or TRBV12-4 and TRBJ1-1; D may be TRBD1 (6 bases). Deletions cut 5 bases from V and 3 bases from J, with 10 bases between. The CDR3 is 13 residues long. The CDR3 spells CASSTGLDTEAFF. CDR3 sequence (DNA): TGTGCCAGCAGTACAGGGTTGGACACTGAAGCTTTCTTT.

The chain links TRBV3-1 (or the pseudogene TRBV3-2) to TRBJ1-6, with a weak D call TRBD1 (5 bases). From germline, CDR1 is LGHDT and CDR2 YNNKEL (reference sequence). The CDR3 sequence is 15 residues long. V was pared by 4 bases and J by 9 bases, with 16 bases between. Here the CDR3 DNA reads TGTGCCAGCAGCCGGAGGCAGGGTTTGGGTTCACCCCTCCACTTT. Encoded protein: CASSRRQGLGSPLHF.

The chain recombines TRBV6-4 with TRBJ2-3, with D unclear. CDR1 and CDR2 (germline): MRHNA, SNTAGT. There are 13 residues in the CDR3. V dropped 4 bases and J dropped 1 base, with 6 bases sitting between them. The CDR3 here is CASSVGGTDTQYF. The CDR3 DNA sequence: TGTGCCAGCAGTGTTGGGGGCACAGATACGCAGTATTTT.

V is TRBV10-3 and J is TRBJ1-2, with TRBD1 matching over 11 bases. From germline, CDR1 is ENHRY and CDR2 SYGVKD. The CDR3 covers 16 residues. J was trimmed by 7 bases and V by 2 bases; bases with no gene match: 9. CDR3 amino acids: CAISEHPGTGGVGYTF. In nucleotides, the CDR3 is TGTGCCATCAGTGAGCACCCCGGGACAGGGGGTGTTGGCTACACCTTC.

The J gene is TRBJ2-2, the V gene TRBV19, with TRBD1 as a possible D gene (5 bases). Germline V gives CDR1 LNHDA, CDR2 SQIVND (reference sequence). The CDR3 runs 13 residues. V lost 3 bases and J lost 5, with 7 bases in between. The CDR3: CASSIDRTGELFF. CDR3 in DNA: TGTGCCAGTAGTATCGACAGAACCGGGGAGCTGTTTTTT.

CDR3 sequence (DNA): TGTGCCTGGAGTTTGGGCAGCTATGGCTACACCTTC. Its protein is CAWSLGSYGYTF. The V call is TRBV30, the J call TRBJ1-2, with D unclear. Germline V lookup: CDR1 GTSNPN, CDR2 SVGIG (reference sequence). The V gene lost 2 bases and the J gene lost 4 bases, with 8 bases spanning the gap. The CDR3 has 12 amino acids. The full variable domain, completed using reference TRBV30 and TRBJ1-2, is SQTIHQWPATLVQPVGSPLSLECTVEGTSNPNLYWYRQAAGRGLQLLFYSVGIGQISSEVPQNLSASRPQDRQFILSSKKLLLSDSGFYLCAWSLGSYGYTFGSGTRLTVV.

The CDR3 DNA reads as TGTGCCAGCAGTTTCGTCCCCGACAAAGAGGGCATTCAGTACTTC. Its protein product is CASSFVPDKEGIQYF. The chain uses TRBV27 and TRBJ2-4; D is possibly TRBD2 (5 bases). Germline-derived CDR1 and CDR2 are MNHEY and SMNVEV (reference sequence). The V end lost 3 bases, the J end lost 9 bases, and 18 bases lay between the germline ends. This CDR3 contains 15 residues.

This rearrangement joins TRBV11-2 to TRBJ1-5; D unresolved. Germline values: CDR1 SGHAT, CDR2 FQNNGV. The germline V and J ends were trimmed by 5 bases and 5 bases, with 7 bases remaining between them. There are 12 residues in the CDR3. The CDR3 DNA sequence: TGTGCCAGCAGCGGCCCTGATCAGCCCCAGCATTTT. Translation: CASSGPDQPQHF. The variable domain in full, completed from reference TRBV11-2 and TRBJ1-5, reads EAGVAQSPRYKIIEKRQSVAFWCNPISGHATLYWYQQILGQGPKLLIQFQNNGVVDDSQLPKDRFSAERLKGVDSTLKIQPAKLEDSAVYLCASSGPDQPQHFGDGTRLSIL.

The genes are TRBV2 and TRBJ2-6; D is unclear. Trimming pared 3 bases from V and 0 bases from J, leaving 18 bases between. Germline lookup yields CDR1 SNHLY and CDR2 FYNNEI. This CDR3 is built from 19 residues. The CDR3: CASSEPYQQIPSGANVLTF. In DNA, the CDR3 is TGTGCCAGCAGTGAGCCCTACCAACAAATTCCCTCTGGGGCCAACGTCCTGACTTTC.

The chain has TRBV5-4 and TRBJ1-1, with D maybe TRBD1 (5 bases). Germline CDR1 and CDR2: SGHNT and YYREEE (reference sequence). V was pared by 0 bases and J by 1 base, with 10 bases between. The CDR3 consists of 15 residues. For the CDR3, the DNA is TGTGCCAGCAGCTTGGCTCGCACAGGGAACACTGAAGCTTTCTTT. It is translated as CASSLARTGNTEAFF.

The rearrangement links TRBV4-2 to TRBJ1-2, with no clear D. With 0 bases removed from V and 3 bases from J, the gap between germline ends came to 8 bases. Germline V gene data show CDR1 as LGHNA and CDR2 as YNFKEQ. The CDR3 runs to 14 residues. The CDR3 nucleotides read TGTGCCAGCAGCCAAGAATGGCAGTACTATGGCTACACCTTC. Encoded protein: CASSQEWQYYGYTF.

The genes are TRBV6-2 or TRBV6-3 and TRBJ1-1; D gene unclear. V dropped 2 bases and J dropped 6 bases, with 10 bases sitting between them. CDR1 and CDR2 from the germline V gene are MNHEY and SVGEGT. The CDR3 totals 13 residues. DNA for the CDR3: TGTGCCAGCAGTTACCGGGGAATCGCTGAAGCTTTCTTT. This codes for CASSYRGIAEAFF.

The CDR3 loop reads CASRGSGRLNQPQHF. CDR3 bases: TGTGCCAGCAGGGGATCGGGGAGACTAAATCAGCCCCAGCATTTT. The chain recombines TRBV2 with TRBJ1-5, with no clear D. The CDR3 spans 15 residues. Trimming took off 6 bases at V and 4 bases at J, with 16 bases between the two ends. In germline, CDR1 is SNHLY, CDR2 FYNNEI. The full variable domain, its missing parts supplied by reference TRBV2 and TRBJ1-5, is EPEVTQTPSHQVTQMGQEVILRCVPISNHLYFYWYRQILGQKVEFLVSFYNNEISEKSEIFDDQFSVERPDGSNFTLKIRSTKLEDSAMYFCASRGSGRLNQPQHFGDGTRLSIL.

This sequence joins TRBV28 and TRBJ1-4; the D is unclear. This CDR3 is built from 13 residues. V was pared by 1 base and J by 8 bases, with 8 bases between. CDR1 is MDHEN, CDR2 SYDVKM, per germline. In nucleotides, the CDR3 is TGTGCCAGCAGTTTATATTTAGGAGAAAAACTGTTTTTT. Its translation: CASSLYLGEKLFF.

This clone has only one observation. The CDR3 DNA reads TGTGCCTGGAGGGGAGTTAGCAATGAGCAGTTCTTC. Protein product: CAWRGVSNEQFF. The rearrangement links TRBV30 to TRBJ2-1; tentative D call: TRBD2 (5 bases). CDR1 GTSNPN and CDR2 SVGIG come from the germline V gene (reference sequence). There are 12 residues in the CDR3. Trimming took 3 bases from V and 6 from J, leaving 9 bases between them.

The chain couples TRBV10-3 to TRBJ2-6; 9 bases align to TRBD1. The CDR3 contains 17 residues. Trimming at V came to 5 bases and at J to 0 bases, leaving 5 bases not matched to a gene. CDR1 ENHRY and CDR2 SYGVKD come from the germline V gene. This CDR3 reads CAISPGTGTSGANVLTF. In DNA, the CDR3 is TGTGCCATCAGTCCCGGGACAGGGACCTCTGGGGCCAACGTCCTGACTTTC.

The CDR3 sequence is CASSLRREAPQHF. The CDR3 DNA follows: TGTGCCAGCAGCTTAAGGCGAGAGGCCCCCCAGCATTTT. The chain has TRBV7-2 and TRBJ1-5; D is unclear. Germline V lookup: CDR1 SGHTA, CDR2 FQGNSA. V gave up 2 bases and J gave up 10 bases, with 12 bases separating them. CDR3 size: 13 residues.

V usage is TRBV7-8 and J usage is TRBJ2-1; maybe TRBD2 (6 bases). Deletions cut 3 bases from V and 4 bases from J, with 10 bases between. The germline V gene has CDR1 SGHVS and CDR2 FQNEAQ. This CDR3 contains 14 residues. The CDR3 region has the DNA TGTGCCAGCAGCTTGACGGGACTTTACAATGAGCAGTTCTTC. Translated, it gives CASSLTGLYNEQFF. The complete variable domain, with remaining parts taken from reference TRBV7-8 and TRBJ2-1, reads GAGVSQSPRYKVAKRGQDVALRCDPISGHVSLFWYQQALGQGPEFLTYFQNEAQLDKSGLPSDRFFAERPEGSVSTLKIQRTQQEDSAVYLCASSLTGLYNEQFFGPGTRLTVL.

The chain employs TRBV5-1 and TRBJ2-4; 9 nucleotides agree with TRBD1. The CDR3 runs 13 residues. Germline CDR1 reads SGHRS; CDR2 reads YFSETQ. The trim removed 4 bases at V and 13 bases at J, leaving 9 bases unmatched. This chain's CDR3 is CASSTGQGRRQYF. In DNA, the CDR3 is TGCGCCAGCAGCACTGGACAGGGGAGGAGACAGTACTTC. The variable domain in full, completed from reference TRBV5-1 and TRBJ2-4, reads KAGVTQTPRYLIKTRGQQVTLSCSPISGHRSVSWYQQTPGQGLQFLFEYFSETQRNKGNFPGRFSGRQFSNSRSEMNVSTLELGDSALYLCASSTGQGRRQYFGAGTRLSVL.